The table lists the clone carrying this T cell receptor (beta chain) with a count of one. The antigen remains undetermined. The data belong to a study of T cell responses to AZD1222 COVID-19 vaccine. The study, taken as a whole, reports: The span of vaccine-associated CD4 TCRs extended across spike, with dominance at 160-218 and 743-854. Two AZD1222 doses significantly raised spike-specific TCR breadth and depth over controls.

Germline CDR1 MDHEN, CDR2 SYDVKM. V shed 4 bases and J shed 0 bases, with 10 bases lying between them. This CDR3 is 15 amino acids long. Profiling relied on immunoSEQ multiplex PCR, and the TCRdb table lists in-frame clones only, not all of them. Among approximately 140,000 clones listed, roughly 94% were seen once. The material was peripheral blood, obtained on day 0 of AZD1222 vaccination. The V and J genes are TRBV28 and TRBJ1-5; D unresolved. This clonotype was obtained from an adult in good health. CDR3 coding DNA: TGTGCCAGCAGTTGGGGTTCATATAGCAATCAGCCCCAGCATTTT. Its protein product is CASSWGSYSNQPQHF.